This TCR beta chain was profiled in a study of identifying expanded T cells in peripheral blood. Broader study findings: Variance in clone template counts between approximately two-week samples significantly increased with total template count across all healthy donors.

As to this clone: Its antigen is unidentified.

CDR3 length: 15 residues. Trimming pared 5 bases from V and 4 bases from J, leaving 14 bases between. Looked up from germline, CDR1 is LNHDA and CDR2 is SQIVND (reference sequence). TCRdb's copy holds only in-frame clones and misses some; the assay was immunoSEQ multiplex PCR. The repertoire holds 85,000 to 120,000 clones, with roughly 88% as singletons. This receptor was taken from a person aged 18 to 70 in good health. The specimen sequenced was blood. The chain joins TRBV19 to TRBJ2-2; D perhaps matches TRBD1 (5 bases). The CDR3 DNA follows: TGTGCCAGTAGTGACCAGGGTTCTCTCACCGGGGAGCTGTTTTTT. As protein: CASSDQGSLTGELFF.